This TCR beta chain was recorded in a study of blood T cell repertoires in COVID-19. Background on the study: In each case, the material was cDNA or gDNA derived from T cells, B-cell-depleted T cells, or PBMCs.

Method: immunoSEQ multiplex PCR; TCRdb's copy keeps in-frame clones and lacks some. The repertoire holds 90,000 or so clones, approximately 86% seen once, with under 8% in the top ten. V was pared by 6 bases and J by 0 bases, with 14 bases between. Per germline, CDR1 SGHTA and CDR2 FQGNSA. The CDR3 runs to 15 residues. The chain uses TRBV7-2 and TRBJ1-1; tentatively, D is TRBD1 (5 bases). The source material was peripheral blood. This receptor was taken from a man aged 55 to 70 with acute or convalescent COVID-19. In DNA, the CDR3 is TGTGCCAGCAGACTAAAACAGGCAATGAACACTGAAGCTTTCTTT. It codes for CASRLKQAMNTEAFF.